The subject of this entry is one T cell receptor (beta chain). The sample comes from a study of blood T cell repertoires in COVID-19. Study summary: The United States, Italy and Spain provided the acute and convalescent COVID-19 samples. Sample material is recorded as cDNA or gDNA derived from T cells, B-cell-depleted T cells, or PBMCs.

The Seattle patients joined while their infection was active and were tracked longitudinally afterward. The authors' processing: Counts of nucleated cells, estimated from reference gene primer amplification, were obtained. Generated by immunoSEQ multiplex PCR, the TCRdb table keeps only in-frame clones and is missing some. V and J calls and clone size are copied from that table; D and trimming were computed from the DNA. The table records some 180,000 clones, around 85% of them present only once. The length of the CDR3 is 13 residues. V was pared by 0 bases and J by 10 bases, with 12 bases between. Germline V CDR1 and CDR2: LNHDA, SQIVND (reference sequence).

The sample was peripheral blood. This chain links TRBV19 with TRBJ1-1; D is perhaps TRBD1 (6 bases). The receptor was isolated from an elderly woman with COVID-19, enrolled during active disease. CDR3: CASSIDSAGAAFF. The CDR3 DNA reads as TGTGCCAGTAGTATAGATTCGGCAGGGGCAGCTTTCTTT.